Listed below are T cell receptor beta chains from one sample, sequenced in a study of T cell repertoires in cytomegalovirus infection. TCRdb redid the calling of the reads with MiXCR, one entry per CDR3 protein. This repertoire shows around 170,000 distinct CDR3 sequences, about a sixth found once; its top ten account for approximately 18%. The specimen sequenced was CD8+ T cells from PBMCs. These receptors were taken from a human donor in good health (CMV status not recorded). Some clones in this sample may be carry-over from other donors' samples. Each CDR3 is given with its conserved first and last residue. A D gene is named only where the DNA matches it firmly. Clone size, where shown, is once, few, many, or a class for clones that have expanded.

j_call v_call d_call clone_size cdr3_aa cdr3_nt
TRBJ1-2 TRBV6-5 NA many CASSWGPGADGYTF TGTGCCAGCAGTTGGGGACCGGGGGCAGATGGCTACACCTTC
TRBJ2-1 TRBV29-1 NA NA CSVEDIGTPYNEQFF TGCAGCGTTGAAGACATCGGGACACCATACAATGAGCAGTTCTTC
TRBJ2-5 TRBV5-3 NA few CARSLPGESETQYF TGTGCCAGAAGCTTACCGGGGGAATCTGAGACCCAGTACTTC
TRBJ1-1 TRBV6-2/TRBV6-3 NA NA CASRWTVNTEAFF TGTGCCAGCAGGTGGACAGTGAACACTGAAGCTTTCTTT
TRBJ1-1 TRBV25-1 NA many CASSESGGLNTEAFF TGTGCCAGCAGTGAAAGTGGAGGGTTGAACACTGAAGCTTTCTTT
TRBJ2-7 TRBV7-8 NA NA CASSLSPREQYF TGTGCCAGCAGCTTATCCCCCCGGGAGCAGTACTTC
TRBJ1-2 TRBV6-5 NA NA CASSYEYEGKGRYGYTF TGTGCCAGCAGTTACGAGTATGAGGGGAAGGGTCGCTATGGCTACACCTTC
TRBJ1-5 TRBV6-2/TRBV6-3 NA NA CASSYWYVRQHF TGTGCCAGCAGTTACTGGTACGTTCGCCAGCATTTT
TRBJ2-2 TRBV7-2 NA many CASSFPRVNTGELFF TGTGCCAGCAGCTTCCCCAGGGTTAACACCGGGGAGCTGTTTTTT
TRBJ1-1 TRBV4-1 NA many CASSQGPVANTEAFF TGCGCCAGCAGCCAGGGGCCGGTGGCGAACACTGAAGCTTTCTTT
TRBJ2-1 TRBV28 TRBD2 NA CASSAGTSGRAENEQFF TGTGCCAGCAGCGCCGGGACTAGCGGGAGGGCCGAGAATGAGCAGTTCTTC
TRBJ1-5 TRBV7-9 NA many CASSPPGFNQPQHF TGTGCCAGCAGCCCACCGGGATTCAATCAGCCCCAGCATTTT
TRBJ2-7 TRBV7-8 NA NA CASSLGARAELSYEQYF TGTGCCAGCAGCTTAGGAGCCAGGGCCGAACTCTCCTACGAGCAGTACTTC
TRBJ2-5 TRBV7-6 NA few CASSLRVAETQYF TGTGCCAGCAGCTTACGGGTGGCAGAGACCCAGTACTTC
TRBJ2-7 TRBV10-1 TRBD1 few CASSESETGSNEQYF TGCGCCAGCAGTGAGTCCGAGACAGGGTCCAACGAGCAGTACTTC
TRBJ2-1 TRBV27 TRBD2 NA CASTVGLANYNEQFF TGTGCCAGCACCGTAGGACTAGCGAACTACAATGAGCAGTTCTTC
TRBJ2-2 TRBV7-6 TRBD2 few CASSVAVAGASTGELFF TGTGCCAGCAGCGTCGCGGTAGCGGGGGCGTCCACCGGGGAGCTGTTTTTT
TRBJ2-1 TRBV28 TRBD1 NA CASSPGTGGRNEQFF TGTGCCAGCAGTCCAGGGACAGGGGGCCGGAATGAGCAGTTCTTC
TRBJ2-1 TRBV28 TRBD2 NA CASSLRGLARNEQFF TGTGCCAGCAGTTTACGGGGACTAGCGCGAAATGAGCAGTTCTTC
TRBJ1-5 TRBV20-1 TRBD1 NA CSATAQGGGSNQPQHF TGCAGTGCCACCGCCCAGGGGGGAGGAAGCAATCAGCCCCAGCATTTT
TRBJ2-1 TRBV11-2 TRBD2 NA CASSSGKYNEQFF TGTGCCAGCAGCAGCGGGAAATACAATGAGCAGTTCTTC
TRBJ2-4 TRBV6-2/TRBV6-3 TRBD2 NA CASSYSAGGPKNIQYF TGTGCCAGCAGTTACTCCGCGGGAGGTCCCAAAAACATTCAGTACTTC
TRBJ1-1 TRBV29-1 NA NA CSVGGSGEGTEAFF TGCAGCGTTGGGGGTTCCGGAGAGGGTACTGAAGCTTTCTTT
TRBJ2-2 TRBV6-2/TRBV6-3 NA once CASTPESTGELFF TGTGCCAGCACACCGGAAAGCACCGGGGAGCTGTTTTTT
TRBJ1-2 TRBV3-1 NA NA CASSQVAGANNYGYTF TGTGCCAGCAGCCAAGTGGCGGGGGCGAATAACTATGGCTACACCTTC
TRBJ2-7 TRBV15 NA few CATSRDPGLAHYEQYF TGTGCCACCAGCAGAGACCCGGGACTCGCTCATTACGAGCAGTACTTC
TRBJ2-1 TRBV20-1 NA few CSATETGGLDEQFF TGCAGTGCTACCGAGACAGGAGGTCTGGATGAGCAGTTCTTC
TRBJ1-5 TRBV20-1 TRBD1 many CSAHQQGRDQPQHF TGCAGTGCGCATCAACAGGGGCGCGATCAGCCCCAGCATTTT
TRBJ1-5 TRBV28 NA NA CASSMWNQPQHF TGTGCCAGCAGTATGTGGAATCAGCCCCAGCATTTT
TRBJ2-7 TRBV7-2 TRBD2 few CASSIGLAGGPSYEQYF TGTGCCAGCAGCATTGGACTAGCGGGAGGGCCCTCCTACGAGCAGTACTTC
TRBJ2-7 TRBV7-2 TRBD2 few CASTSEAGIYEQYF TGTGCCAGCACTTCCGAAGCGGGAATTTACGAGCAGTACTTC
TRBJ2-1 TRBV7-2 NA NA CASSIETTPYNEQFF TGTGCCAGCAGCATTGAAACAACCCCCTACAATGAGCAGTTCTTC
TRBJ1-2 TRBV29-1 NA NA CSVKGDSNYGYTF TGCAGCGTCAAGGGGGACTCTAACTATGGCTACACCTTC
TRBJ2-1 TRBV7-8 NA NA CASSFRTEQFF TGTGCCAGCAGCTTCCGGACAGAGCAGTTCTTC
TRBJ2-7 TRBV12-3/TRBV12-4 NA NA CASRPSSKYEQYF TGTGCCAGCAGACCGTCATCAAAGTACGAGCAGTACTTC
TRBJ2-1 TRBV27 NA many CASSVTSYNEQFF TGTGCCAGCAGTGTTACTAGCTACAATGAGCAGTTCTTC
TRBJ2-7 TRBV7-2 TRBD2 NA CASSLRLAGTYEQYF TGTGCCAGCAGCTTACGGCTAGCGGGAACCTACGAGCAGTACTTC
TRBJ1-1 TRBV12-3/TRBV12-4 NA few CASSFPRGNTEAFF TGTGCCAGCAGTTTCCCCAGGGGGAACACTGAAGCTTTCTTT
TRBJ2-1 TRBV20-1 TRBD2 few CSASQREFDEQFF TGCAGTGCTTCCCAGCGGGAGTTCGATGAGCAGTTCTTC
TRBJ2-2 TRBV7-2 NA NA CASSLEQGLNGELFF TGTGCCAGCAGCTTAGAACAGGGACTGAACGGGGAGCTGTTTTTT
TRBJ2-3 TRBV7-2 TRBD2 many CASSLVYPSGATDTQYF TGTGCCAGCAGCTTAGTTTATCCTAGCGGGGCTACAGATACGCAGTATTTT
TRBJ2-2 TRBV27 TRBD2 NA CASGQLLAGGSTGTGELFF TGTGCCAGCGGGCAACTATTAGCGGGAGGATCTACAGGCACCGGGGAGCTGTTTTTT
TRBJ1-1 TRBV29-1 NA NA CSVVGRGTEAFF TGCAGCGTTGTAGGTAGGGGTACAGAAGCTTTCTTT
TRBJ2-3 TRBV7-9 TRBD1 NA CASSLADRSDTQYF TGTGCCAGCAGCTTAGCGGACAGGTCGGATACGCAGTATTTT
TRBJ1-1 TRBV28 NA few CASRQTGVTEAFF TGTGCCAGCAGGCAAACAGGCGTCACTGAAGCTTTCTTT
TRBJ2-5 TRBV6-5 NA many CASSYSETQYF TGTGCCAGCAGTTACTCAGAGACCCAGTACTTC